What follows is one TCR beta chain and its context. Its target is not known. The V gene end was trimmed by 6 bases and the J gene end by 4 bases; junction bases not matched to a gene: 9. CDR1 is SQVTM, CDR2 ANQGSEA, per germline. CDR3 size: 15 residues. The data were taken from a study of T cell responses to AZD1222 COVID-19 vaccine. Study context: Combined were second doses at about 4 or about 12 weeks. Study results and limitations: Baseline seropositives among AZD1222 recipients totaled only 5 to 7.

Assay used: immunoSEQ multiplex PCR; TCRdb lists only in-frame clones, some missing. The sample consists of 75,000 to 100,000 clones, nearly 90% of them appearing once. Material: peripheral blood, obtained on day 0 of AZD1222 vaccination. The chain is built from TRBV29-1 and TRBJ2-1; TRBD1 agrees at 10 bases. The receptor was derived from an adult in good health. The CDR3 region is CSVIPQDRGYNEQFF. Here the CDR3 DNA reads TGCAGCGTCATCCCCCAGGACAGGGGGTACAATGAGCAGTTCTTC.